This is a list of T cell receptor beta chains from one sample in a study of blood T cell repertoires in COVID-19. Method: immunoSEQ multiplex PCR; TCRdb's copy keeps in-frame clones and lacks some. Of a few hundred thousand clones detected, about 89% appear once; the ten largest clones hold 8% to 10%. The sequenced sample consisted of PBMCs or T cells enriched from blood (not recorded which). These receptors all stem from a woman in her thirties or forties who had recovered from COVID-19. CDR3s include the opening cysteine and the closing phenylalanine or tryptophan. Fields, in order: V gene, clone size, CDR3 protein. Not all rows give a size; the values are once, few, many and, for expanded clones, a class.

TRBV3-1/TRBV3-2 . CASSLLGGTEAFF
TRBV29-1 . CSVEDGRTARPFF
TRBV19 . CASSTYDRDQPQHF
TRBV30 . CAWSVRGQGAYEQYF
TRBV28 . CASTVNRHQPQHF
TRBV19 . CASSLGGADTQYF
TRBV6-4 once CASSDEGGGDTQYF
TRBV5-1 . CASSLGGSRTDTQYF
TRBV5-4 . CASSSRQATNEKLFF
TRBV23-1 once CASSQAGNYGYTF
TRBV19 . CASSPEGSSYNEQFF
TRBV29-1 . CSVSTATYEQYF
TRBV27 . CASGPGGRASYGYTF
TRBV28 . CASKLAGLDEQYF
TRBV15 few CATSRVSARVGQPQHF
TRBV7-3 . CASSSTLYEQFF